One and the same sample provided the 32 T cell receptor beta chains below, sequenced in a study of cytomegalovirus exposure and HLA in healthy donors. Primers included in the PCR were 60 Vbeta and 13 Jbeta primers. Only in-frame clones appear in the TCRdb table, and some are missing; sequencing was by immunoSEQ multiplex PCR. Here the sample spans under 200,000 clones, approximately 82% being singletons. The source material was PBMCs. The receptors originated from a male donor in good health and CMV-seronegative.

This clone was found a few times. The rearrangement links TRBV2 to TRBJ2-7, with TRBD1 as a possible D gene (5 bases). The germline gives CDR1 SNHLY, CDR2 FYNNEI. The V gene lost 4 bases and the J gene lost 3 bases, with 10 bases spanning the gap. CDR3 size: 13 residues. In DNA form, the CDR3 reads TGTGCCAGCAGTGGGGGCGTCAACTACGAGCAGTACTTC. It encodes CASSGGVNYEQYF.

The CDR3 spells CASSPPSGARGYEQYF. The CDR3 DNA reads TGTGCCAGCAGCCCCCCTAGCGGGGCCCGAGGCTACGAGCAGTACTTC. The chain has TRBV13 and TRBJ2-7; 9 bases are shared with TRBD2. The germline V gene has CDR1 PRHDT and CDR2 FYEKMQ (reference sequence). This CDR3 has 16 residues. The ends lost 5 bases at V and 3 bases at J; junction bases unmatched: 11. The variable domain in full, completed from reference TRBV13 and TRBJ2-7, reads AAGVIQSPRHLIKEKRETATLKCYPIPRHDTVYWYQQGPGQDPQFLISFYEKMQSDKGSIPDRFSAQQFSDYHSELNMSSLELGDSALYFCASSPPSGARGYEQYFGPGTRLTVT.

This clone was seen more than once but under ten times. The rearrangement links TRBV5-1 to TRBJ2-1, with 8 bases fitting TRBD2. Germline trimming cut 4 bases from V and 3 bases from J; bases unmatched to any gene: 21. Germline assignment: CDR1 SGHRS and CDR2 YFSETQ. The CDR3 length is 20 residues. CDR3 protein: CASSPAGRAGVHLGYNEQFF. For the CDR3, the DNA is TGCGCCAGCAGCCCCGCGGGGCGAGCGGGAGTGCATCTGGGCTACAATGAGCAGTTCTTC.

This clone was seen more than once but under ten times. The rearrangement uses TRBV2 and TRBJ1-5; TRBD1 agrees at 7 bases. Germline assignment: CDR1 SNHLY and CDR2 FYNNEI. Trimming cost V 7 bases and J 2 bases; bases outside gene matches: 5. The CDR3 contains 14 residues. The CDR3 spells CASTDRNGNQPQHF. Written as DNA, the CDR3 is TGTGCCAGCACGGACAGGAATGGCAATCAGCCCCAGCATTTT. The full variable domain, with the rest looked up from reference TRBV2 and TRBJ1-5, is EPEVTQTPSHQVTQMGQEVILRCVPISNHLYFYWYRQILGQKVEFLVSFYNNEISEKSEIFDDQFSVERPDGSNFTLKIRSTKLEDSAMYFCASTDRNGNQPQHFGDGTRLSIL.

The chain recombines TRBV5-1 with TRBJ2-5, with 9 bases fitting TRBD2. The CDR3 length is 14 residues. Trimming at V came to 4 bases and at J to 1 base, leaving 2 bases not matched to a gene. Germline CDR1 is SGHRS and CDR2 is YFSETQ. The CDR3 sequence is CASSAGGVQETQYF. The CDR3 DNA follows: TGCGCCAGCAGCGCGGGGGGGGTCCAAGAGACCCAGTACTTC.

This clone was detected a few times. The rearrangement joins TRBV27 to TRBJ1-5; the D gene is possibly TRBD1 (5 bases). V dropped 1 base and J dropped 0 bases, with 10 bases sitting between them. CDR1 and CDR2 (germline): MNHEY, SMNVEV (reference sequence). This CDR3 spans 16 amino acids. CDR3: CASSLFGAYSNQPQHF. DNA of the CDR3: TGTGCCAGCAGTTTATTTGGGGCATATAGCAATCAGCCCCAGCATTTT.

The chain uses TRBV18 and TRBJ2-2; no reliable D call. Germline V gives CDR1 KGHSH, CDR2 LQKENI. V was pared by 3 bases and J by 3 bases, with 8 bases between. The CDR3 is made up of 14 amino acids. The CDR3 loop reads CASSPDTDTGELFF. In nucleotides, the CDR3 is TGTGCCAGCTCACCCGACACAGACACCGGGGAGCTGTTTTTT. Variable domain in full (rest from reference TRBV18 and TRBJ2-2): NAGVMQNPRHLVRRRGQEARLRCSPMKGHSHVYWYRQLPEEGLKFMVYLQKENIIDESGMPKERFSAEFPKEGPSILRIQQVVRGDSAAYFCASSPDTDTGELFFGEGSRLTVL.

Notes on this clone: This sample also contains other DNA sequences that code for the same CDR3. The chain uses TRBV28 and TRBJ1-5; D is ambiguous. The V and J ends lost 7 bases and 6 bases respectively, with 10 bases between them. This CDR3 contains 12 residues. The germline V gene has CDR1 MDHEN and CDR2 SYDVKM. DNA for the CDR3: TGTGCCAGCATTCGTGGAGGTCAGCCCCAGCATTTT. Translation: CASIRGGQPQHF.

In DNA form, the CDR3 reads TGTGCCAGCAGCTTAGCACGGAGCTCCTACGAGCAGTACTTC. It translates to CASSLARSSYEQYF. J is TRBJ2-7 and V is TRBV7-9; D not resolved. The V gene lost 0 bases and the J gene lost 0 bases, with 6 bases spanning the gap. Germline loops: CDR1 SEHNR, CDR2 FQNEAQ (reference sequence). CDR3 length equals 14 residues.

The chain employs TRBV2 and TRBJ2-7; 9 nucleotides match TRBD2. J lost 2 bases, V lost 6 bases, and 5 bases had no gene match. This CDR3 contains 14 residues. CDR1 and CDR2 (germline): SNHLY, FYNNEI. CDR3 DNA: TGTGCCAGCAGACCAGCGGGGGGCACCTACGAGCAGTACTTC. This translates into CASRPAGGTYEQYF. The complete variable domain, with remaining parts taken from reference TRBV2 and TRBJ2-7, reads EPEVTQTPSHQVTQMGQEVILRCVPISNHLYFYWYRQILGQKVEFLVSFYNNEISEKSEIFDDQFSVERPDGSNFTLKIRSTKLEDSAMYFCASRPAGGTYEQYFGPGTRLTVT.

This clone has just a few counts. The chain carries TRBV2 and TRBJ2-5; maybe TRBD1 (6 bases). This CDR3 has 13 residues. V was clipped by 5 bases and J by 3 bases, with 10 bases between them. Germline CDR1 is SNHLY and CDR2 is FYNNEI. CDR3: CASSWSGEETQYF. In nucleotides, the CDR3 is TGTGCCAGCAGTTGGTCAGGGGAAGAGACCCAGTACTTC. Complete variable domain (other parts from reference TRBV2 and TRBJ2-5): EPEVTQTPSHQVTQMGQEVILRCVPISNHLYFYWYRQILGQKVEFLVSFYNNEISEKSEIFDDQFSVERPDGSNFTLKIRSTKLEDSAMYFCASSWSGEETQYFGPGTRLLVL.

This clone was detected only once. This rearrangement joins TRBV9 to TRBJ2-7; 8 bases line up with TRBD1. From germline, CDR1 is SGDLS and CDR2 YYNGEE. The ends lost 0 bases at V and 6 bases at J; junction bases unmatched: 8. This CDR3 is built from 15 residues. This CDR3 reads CASSVEPTGVSEQYF. The CDR3 nucleotides read TGTGCCAGCAGCGTAGAACCGACAGGGGTGAGCGAGCAGTACTTC. The full variable domain, rest sourced from reference TRBV9 and TRBJ2-7, is DSGVTQTPKHLITATGQRVTLRCSPRSGDLSVYWYQQSLDQGLQFLIQYYNGEERAKGNILERFSAQQFPDLHSELNLSSLELGDSALYFCASSVEPTGVSEQYFGPGTRLTVT.

This chain uses TRBV9 with TRBJ2-7, with D possibly matching TRBD1 (5 bases). CDR1 SGDLS and CDR2 YYNGEE come from the germline V gene. V was trimmed by 1 base and J by 6 bases, leaving 11 bases between them. The CDR3 is made up of 13 amino acids. The CDR3 sequence: CASSVQGVGEQYF. CDR3 DNA: TGTGCCAGCAGCGTACAAGGGGTAGGCGAGCAGTACTTC.

This chain uses TRBV6-6 with TRBJ2-5, with D perhaps matching TRBD1 (7 bases). CDR3 length equals 13 residues. Trimming removed 9 bases at V and 2 bases at J, with 13 bases between. CDR1 and CDR2 (germline): MNHNY, SVGAGI (reference sequence). The CDR3 DNA follows: TGTGCCAGTGCGGGGACAGAACAAGAGACCCAGTACTTC. Protein: CASAGTEQETQYF.

The V and J genes are TRBV14 and TRBJ2-1; weak D call: TRBD1 (6 bases). Germline lookup yields CDR1 SGHDN and CDR2 FVKESK. The CDR3 is 14 amino acids. The germline V and J ends were trimmed by 1 base and 3 bases, with 7 bases remaining between them. The chain's CDR3 is CASSQVGHYNEQFF. For the CDR3, the DNA is TGTGCCAGCAGCCAAGTGGGACACTACAATGAGCAGTTCTTC.

Notes on this clone: Other DNA sequences in the same sample also yield this CDR3. J is TRBJ2-3 and V is TRBV7-2; D not resolved. Between the trimmed V and J ends, which lost 1 base and 0 bases, there was a span of 5 bases. From germline, CDR1 is SGHTA and CDR2 FQGNSA. This CDR3 has 14 amino acids. The CDR3 protein is CASSLGASTDTQYF. The CDR3, as DNA: TGTGCCAGCAGCTTAGGAGCTAGCACAGATACGCAGTATTTT.

The rearrangement joins TRBV10-3 to TRBJ2-1; TRBD2 matches at 9 bases. Trimming at V came to 9 bases and at J to 0 bases, leaving 15 bases not matched to a gene. CDR1 and CDR2 from the germline V gene are ENHRY and SYGVKD. This CDR3 contains 18 residues. The CDR3: CAMNSPGAGGSSYNEQFF. CDR3 nucleotide sequence: TGTGCCATGAACTCTCCCGGGGCGGGAGGGAGCTCCTACAATGAGCAGTTCTTC.

This chain joins TRBV14 and TRBJ2-3, with TRBD2 identical over 12 bases. CDR1 and CDR2 from the germline V gene are SGHDN and FVKESK. V trimming: 2 bases; J trimming: 5 bases; junction bases outside the gene matches: 11. The CDR3 is 18 residues long. The CDR3 bases are TGTGCCAGCAGCCAACCCCCCCGACTAGCGGGAGTTGTAGATACGCAGTATTTT. Translation gives CASSQPPRLAGVVDTQYF.

The J gene is TRBJ2-7, the V gene TRBV4-2; 8 bases line up with TRBD2. CDR3 length: 14 amino acids. J was trimmed by 5 bases and V by 2 bases; bases with no gene match: 5. In germline, CDR1 is LGHNA, CDR2 YNFKEQ. Here the CDR3 reads CASSQLAGSNEQYF. The CDR3 coding sequence is TGTGCCAGCAGCCAATTAGCGGGAAGTAACGAGCAGTACTTC.

The rearrangement joins TRBV11-3 to TRBJ2-1; a weak D match, TRBD2 (5 bases). Germline CDR1 SGHNT, CDR2 YENEEA. There are 15 residues in the CDR3. Deletions cut 2 bases from V and 7 bases from J, with 15 bases between. CDR3 sequence reads: CASSLRTGMSNEQFF. In nucleotides, the CDR3 is TGTGCCAGCAGCTTAAGGACGGGAATGTCAAATGAGCAGTTCTTC.

This clone was seen more than once but under ten times. The chain recombines TRBV2 with TRBJ1-4; unclear D gene. Germline V gene lookup returns CDR1 SNHLY and CDR2 FYNNEI. Trimming pared 7 bases from V and 4 bases from J, leaving 10 bases between. The CDR3 sequence is 13 residues long. As DNA, the CDR3 is TGTGCCAGCAACCAGGACTATAATGAAAAACTGTTTTTT. It specifies CASNQDYNEKLFF. Combining the CDR3 with reference TRBV2 and TRBJ1-4 gives the whole variable domain EPEVTQTPSHQVTQMGQEVILRCVPISNHLYFYWYRQILGQKVEFLVSFYNNEISEKSEIFDDQFSVERPDGSNFTLKIRSTKLEDSAMYFCASNQDYNEKLFFGSGTQLSVL.

This clone was seen a single time. The chain carries TRBV7-9 and TRBJ1-5; D is uncertain. V was clipped by 0 bases and J by 6 bases, with 6 bases between them. Germline V gene lookup returns CDR1 SEHNR and CDR2 FQNEAQ (reference sequence). This CDR3 spans 13 amino acids. The CDR3 DNA reads as TGTGCCAGCAGCTTAGCAGAGCGTCAGCCCCAGCATTTT. Amino acids: CASSLAERQPQHF.

The table lists this clone with a few counts. V gene TRBV6-1 combines with J gene TRBJ1-1, with D unresolved. There are 14 residues in the CDR3. Germline V gene lookup returns CDR1 MNHNS and CDR2 SASEGT. Trimming pared 3 bases from V and 3 bases from J, leaving 11 bases between. In DNA, the CDR3 is TGTGCCAGCAGTGAGCACCGCAGCGACACTGAAGCTTTCTTT. Protein sequence: CASSEHRSDTEAFF.

This sequence joins TRBV4-1 and TRBJ1-2; tentatively, D is TRBD1 (6 bases). The CDR3 loop spans 15 amino acids. Germline V CDR1 and CDR2: MGHRA, YSYEKL. Trimming stripped 1 base from V and 10 bases from J, with 19 bases between. CDR3: CASSQAGQLSVVYTF. DNA for the CDR3: TGCGCCAGCAGCCAAGCGGGACAACTCTCCGTCGTCTACACCTTC.

The rearrangement uses TRBV7-9 and TRBJ2-3; the match to TRBD2 covers 7 bases. Germline CDR1 and CDR2: SEHNR and FQNEAQ (reference sequence). After removal of 4 bases from V and 2 bases from J, the junction contained 9 bases not matched to a gene. There are 16 residues in the CDR3. DNA of the CDR3: TGTGCCAGCAGCTCATACGAGCGGGGCCTCACAGATACGCAGTATTTT. The encoded protein is CASSSYERGLTDTQYF.

J is TRBJ2-5 and V is TRBV5-6; D is possibly TRBD1 (6 bases). The ends were cut back, 3 bases at V and 6 bases at J, with 12 bases in the middle. CDR3 length equals 13 residues. The germline gives CDR1 SGHDT, CDR2 YYEEEE. In DNA, the CDR3 is TGTGCCAGCAGCTCGGACAGATTAAAGACCCAGTACTTC. Translated, it gives CASSSDRLKTQYF.

CDR3: CASSMRLAGHGAYEQYF. In DNA form, the CDR3 reads TGTGCCAGCAGTATGAGACTAGCGGGACATGGGGCCTACGAGCAGTACTTC. The chain links TRBV27 to TRBJ2-7, with TRBD2 matching over 11 bases. Unmatched junction bases numbered 11, after V lost 5 bases and J lost 2 bases. Germline lookup yields CDR1 MNHEY and CDR2 SMNVEV (reference sequence). This CDR3 is 17 amino acids long.

Details on this clone: The DNA is omitted, as the CDR3 cannot be located on it reliably, and the CDR3 follows TCRdb's listing. The genes are TRBV28 and TRBJ1-2. Germline V gene data show CDR1 as MDHEN and CDR2 as SYDVKM. Including both end residues, the CDR3 is 12 amino acids long. CDR3 sequence reads: CASSSSGYGYTF.

The genes are TRBV10-3 and TRBJ2-7; 7 bases are a match to TRBD2. This CDR3 region has 15 residues. Losses at the gene ends were 2 bases for V and 3 bases for J; bases not matched to a gene: 7. Germline V gene sequence: CDR1 ENHRY, CDR2 SYGVKD. CDR3 region: CAISELASGLYEQYF. The CDR3 DNA reads TGTGCCATCAGTGAGCTGGCTAGCGGACTCTACGAGCAGTACTTC.

The CDR3 region is CASSLGNNEQFF. The CDR3 DNA is TGTGCCAGCAGCTTAGGTAACAATGAGCAGTTCTTC. This chain connects TRBV11-2 to TRBJ2-1; the D is unclear. Germline values: CDR1 SGHAT, CDR2 FQNNGV. The CDR3 has 12 amino acids. Trimming took off 1 base at V and 5 bases at J, with 3 bases between the two ends. Drawing the rest from reference TRBV11-2 and TRBJ2-1, the complete variable domain is EAGVAQSPRYKIIEKRQSVAFWCNPISGHATLYWYQQILGQGPKLLIQFQNNGVVDDSQLPKDRFSAERLKGVDSTLKIQPAKLEDSAVYLCASSLGNNEQFFGPGTRLTVL.

The gene calls are TRBV6-1 and TRBJ1-1; D possibly corresponds to TRBD1 (6 bases). The germline V and J ends were trimmed by 0 bases and 8 bases, with 10 bases remaining between them. Germline lookup yields CDR1 MNHNS and CDR2 SASEGT. This CDR3 is 13 amino acids long. The CDR3 spells CASSEARRGEAFF. CDR3 nucleotide sequence: TGTGCCAGCAGTGAAGCGCGCAGGGGCGAAGCTTTCTTT.

The V and J genes are TRBV6-6 and TRBJ2-5, with TRBD1 identical over 9 bases. This CDR3 region has 14 residues. The ends lost 7 bases at V and 5 bases at J; junction bases unmatched: 8. CDR1 is MNHNY, CDR2 SVGAGI, per germline (reference sequence). The CDR3 DNA follows: TGTGCCAGCACCCGCCGGGACAGGGTTGAGACCCAGTACTTC. Protein sequence: CASTRRDRVETQYF.